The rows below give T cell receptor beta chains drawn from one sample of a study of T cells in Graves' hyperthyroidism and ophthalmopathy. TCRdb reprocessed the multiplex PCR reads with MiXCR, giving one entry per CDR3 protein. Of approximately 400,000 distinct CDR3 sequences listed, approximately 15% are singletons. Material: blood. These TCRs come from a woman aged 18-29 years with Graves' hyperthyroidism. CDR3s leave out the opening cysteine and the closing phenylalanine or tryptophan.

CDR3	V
ASSASGLRKDTQY	TRBV7-7
ASSYEGGGLFGANVLT	TRBV5-4
SARDTGTRAYNEQF	TRBV20-1
ASSPLGGRALEQF	TRBV18
ASSLAGRTEAF	TRBV7-9
ASSFHGHFHQPQH	TRBV7-2
SASSTATNEKLF	TRBV20-1
SAIPMDSSTDTQY	TRBV20-1
ASSAGVISKDGYT	TRBV5-6
ASSPLARGYEAF	TRBV18
ASGRTGGSYEQY	TRBV27
ASSIQGQYTEAF	TRBV7-2
SVELAGGNIYEQY	TRBV29-1
ASTPGDRRGAGELF	TRBV6-1
ASSPRAGAGGTYEQY	TRBV3-1
ASSLSNIRNTGELF	TRBV7-3
ASSHGTSNTGELF	TRBV5-1
ASSLSWQGAWNSPLH	TRBV27
ASSVEAGGRSYEQY	TRBV9
SARINPTQGGDGYT	TRBV20-1
SVVVGPGETQY	TRBV29-1
SARDGGGREKTQETQY	TRBV20-1
ASSPSGFWYNEQF	TRBV11-2
ASSTWARYGYT	TRBV7-6
ASSPKRDYGYT	TRBV18
ASSVQGLAENIQY	TRBV9
ASGTGAGEQY	TRBV6-1
ASSHRGSGNTIY	TRBV28
ASSLMAGGHNEQF	TRBV7-3
ASSFDSNDGYT	TRBV5-1
ASIAGGNTGELF	TRBV12-3/TRBV12-4
ASSPLLGPSGGSPLH	TRBV2
ASSIGGYRTGATEAF	TRBV7-8
ASSPPGDGSPLH	TRBV18
ASSRKRDSSKNIQY	TRBV18
ASSDLQGAQEY	TRBV6-1
ASSLYRQGRTLSSGNTIY	TRBV12-3/TRBV12-4
ASSIRTSGSYEQY	TRBV28
ASSPRGGGGYNEQF	TRBV12-3/TRBV12-4
ASCPSPGLHSEQF	TRBV2
ASSSKVSEDTDTQY	TRBV18
ASGRTVNTGELF	TRBV9
ASSPQSLRDNEQF	TRBV18
ASSLAGGSASTDTQY	TRBV5-1
ASSFSWEQF	TRBV11-3
ASSQSGRGTGELF	TRBV6-1
ASSLGGVEYSYEQY	TRBV12-3/TRBV12-4
AWSLGAGELF	TRBV30
ASRTRRELYQPQH	TRBV28
ASSLPRGDEQY	TRBV5-1
ASSYRQGLGEQF	TRBV5-1
SALHTITDTQY	TRBV20-1
AWSVQGTYEQY	TRBV30
ASSLAGRGPYEQY	TRBV7-8
ASSEGWASTDTQY	TRBV27
ASKRDRANYGYT	TRBV27
ATSDLHCRARAVNEKLF	TRBV24-1
ASSIRRENTEAF	TRBV19